The rows below give T cell receptor beta chains drawn from one sample of a study of sequential checkpoint blockade in melanoma. Data came from immunoSEQ multiplex PCR; TCRdb stores just in-frame clones and leaves some out. The table includes 10,000 to 15,000 clones, around two thirds detected once. Sample: CD8+ T cells sorted from blood (inferred from file names), taken from a patient given nivolumab and ipilimumab in sequence. These receptors were collected from a human donor with melanoma. Each CDR3 is given without its conserved first and last residue.

V gene,CDR3 protein
TRBV21-1,ASRQGGNTGELF
TRBV7-8,ASSTDRGYGYT
TRBV28,ASSLRDRAGTEAF
TRBV7-6,ASSQEHRNSPLH
TRBV4-1,ASSLRTGGTYEQY
TRBV7-2,ASSSRGTGNQPQH
TRBV6-6,ASSYYRTSSNEQF
TRBV6-1,ASSEVGQVTYEQY
TRBV6-6,ASRTPGSSYEQY
TRBV9,ASSASTESSGNTIY
TRBV7-9,ASSDGLADQETQY
TRBV30,AWSVRREDRYEQY
TRBV30,AWGLSYEQY
TRBV11-2,ASSSPGQRGYEQY
TRBV9,ASTPFSGSLDTQY
TRBV9,ASSGTDDEKLF
TRBV5-1,ASSLGLAGEETQY
TRBV4-2,ASSQVPGGEQF
TRBV19,ASSPRDRGNEQF
TRBV6-5,ASSVGQLGTEAF
TRBV6-1,ASFGTGVTEAF
TRBV9,ASSPRTSGALDEQF
TRBV12-5,ASGLTGLSNQPQH
TRBV13,ASSSLGGIIHGYT
TRBV10-3,AISESSTQYEQY
TRBV7-9,ASSSRQGTGELF
TRBV6-1,ASRDRPGAAYEQY
TRBV27,ASSPLAGATDTQY
TRBV5-1,ASSLAGEGQPQH
TRBV11-2,ASSLAGDYEQY
TRBV5-4,ASSQRQQVNSPLH
TRBV7-9,ASSPRQGDTVDTQY
TRBV7-9,ASNNPGLTDKMNTEAF
TRBV4-1,ASSQGRGGYTEAF
TRBV7-6,ASSLASGTDTQY
TRBV4-1,ASSQEGSSQETQY
TRBV7-9,ASSLVGGIYGYT
TRBV11-3,ASSLSLAPYEQY
TRBV18,ASSPPDRVNYGYT
TRBV15,ATSPLLDSPGNTIY
TRBV5-1,ASTNSDRTGRQETQY
TRBV11-2,ASSLAEYYEQY
TRBV5-7,ASSLVGELYNEQF
TRBV28,ASSTRQGVAYEQY
TRBV19,ASSRTSGGLDTQY
TRBV28,ASSPQGEIHEQY
TRBV13,ASSSDSSSYNEQF
TRBV5-4,ASSLDPGAASTGELF
TRBV7-9,ASSPGTGEAYEQY
TRBV2,ASSGLAVNNEQF
TRBV27,ASSPQVYSNQPQH
TRBV6-4,ADLQGSNQPQH
TRBV5-6,ASSPDSQETQY
TRBV28,ASSTKGRDGRYEQY
TRBV7-9,ASSLLLPGAGTDTQY
TRBV11-3,ASSLKRGDRGWDNEQF
TRBV27,ASSLSFRTEAF
TRBV7-9,ASSKTGDGEQY
TRBV27,ASSERLLGSNQPQH
TRBV5-1,ASSLVTSGYNEQF